The sequence of this TCR beta chain was determined in a study of T cell changes during pregnancy in multiple sclerosis. The data were produced by immunoSEQ multiplex PCR, yet TCRdb's version contains in-frame clones alone and is incomplete. The sample lists 25,000 to 30,000 clones; 90% to 95% were seen once. This receptor was obtained from a female donor with multiple sclerosis, enrolled in a pregnancy study. Sample: CD4+ T cells from peripheral blood mononuclear cells, taken in the first trimester of pregnancy.

Here the CDR3 DNA reads TGTGCCAGCAGTTACCGGCGGGTCGCGGGGGTTGAGCAGTTCTTC. Protein: CASSYRRVAGVEQFF. The chain links TRBV6-5 to TRBJ2-1; 7 bases fit TRBD2. The germline V gene encodes CDR1 MNHEY and CDR2 SVGAGI. The V and J ends lost 2 bases and 9 bases, in that order; junction bases with no gene match: 10. CDR3 length: 15 amino acids.